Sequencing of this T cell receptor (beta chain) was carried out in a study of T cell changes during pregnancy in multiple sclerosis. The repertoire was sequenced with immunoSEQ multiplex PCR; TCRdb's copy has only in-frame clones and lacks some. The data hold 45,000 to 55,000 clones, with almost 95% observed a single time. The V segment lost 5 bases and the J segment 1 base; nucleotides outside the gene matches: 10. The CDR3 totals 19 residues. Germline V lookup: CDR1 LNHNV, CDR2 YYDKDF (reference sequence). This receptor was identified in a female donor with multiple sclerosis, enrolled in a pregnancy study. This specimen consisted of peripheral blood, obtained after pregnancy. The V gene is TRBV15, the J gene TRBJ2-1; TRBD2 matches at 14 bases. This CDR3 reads CATSRSGTSGGLSYNEQFF. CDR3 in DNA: TGTGCCACCAGCCGCTCCGGGACTAGCGGGGGCCTATCCTACAATGAGCAGTTCTTC.